The 8 T cell receptor beta chains presented below share a single source sample, sequenced in a study of CXCR3-negative and CXCR3-positive naive CD8 T cells. Via 5' RACE with UMI labels, TRB cDNA libraries were prepared. With the 5' RACE reads reprocessed, TCRdb shows one record per CDR3 protein and no DNA. Here the sample table reports some 22,000 distinct CDR3 sequences. The sequenced sample was memory CD8+ T cells from blood. Every receptor here comes from a human donor in good health. Some clones in this sample may be carry-over from other donors' samples.

J is TRBJ2-3 and V is TRBV29-1. This CDR3 has 16 residues. Germline CDR1 is SQVTM and CDR2 is ANQGSEA. The CDR3 sequence is CSAVGGLATLTDTQYF.

V and J are TRBV3-1 and TRBJ2-1; TCRdb picks TRBD2, but there is no DNA to check that call. The CDR3 extends over 14 amino acids. CDR1 and CDR2 (germline): LGHDT, YNNKEL (reference sequence). CDR3 protein: CASSQGLATDEQFF.

V and J are TRBV29-1 and TRBJ2-1; TCRdb lists TRBD1, though no DNA is available to test this call. Germline V gives CDR1 SQVTM, CDR2 ANQGSEA. This CDR3 is built from 15 residues. The CDR3 loop is CSVEIVLTPRNEQFF.

This rearrangement joins TRBV5-6 to TRBJ1-5. The germline V gene encodes CDR1 SGHDT and CDR2 YYEEEE. This CDR3 region has 12 residues. The CDR3 spells CASSLGNQPQHF.

This chain links TRBV15 with TRBJ2-7; absent DNA, TCRdb's TRBD1 call cannot be checked. CDR3 length equals 15 residues. CDR1 is LNHNV and CDR2 is YYDKDF in the germline V gene (reference sequence). CDR3 sequence reads: CATSRERQGRNEQYF.

V is TRBV6-2 or TRBV6-3 and J is TRBJ2-1; there is no DNA to check the TCRdb D call of TRBD2. The germline CDR1 and CDR2 sequences are MNHEY and SVGEGT. This CDR3 has 14 residues. This chain's CDR3 is CASIGGGVVDEQFF.

This chain uses TRBV20-1 with TRBJ2-7; the D gene TCRdb calls, TRBD2, cannot be checked with no DNA. The length of the CDR3 is 15 residues. The V gene's germline CDR1 is DFQATT and CDR2 SNEGSKA (reference sequence). The CDR3 loop reads CSARDPTSGSYEQYF.

This sequence joins TRBV28 and TRBJ2-7; the TCRdb D gene call, TRBD2, has no DNA to confirm it. The germline gives CDR1 MDHEN, CDR2 SYDVKM. CDR3 length: 14 amino acids. The CDR3 protein is CASRLAEPSYEQYF. The whole variable domain, remainder taken from reference TRBV28 and TRBJ2-7, is DVKVTQSSRYLVKRTGEKVFLECVQDMDHENMFWYRQDPGLGLRLIYFSYDVKMKEKGDIPEGYSVSREKKERFSLILESASTNQTSMYLCASRLAEPSYEQYFGPGTRLTVT.